The rows below give T cell receptor beta chains drawn from one sample of a study of blood T cell repertoires in COVID-19. This table comes from immunoSEQ multiplex PCR, and its TCRdb copy is limited to in-frame clones, with some not included. Found here are tens of thousands of clones, about nine tenths of them singletons; the top ten hold approximately 3.4%. Sequences were obtained from peripheral blood. The receptors come from a woman aged 70-85 years with active COVID-19. Both conserved end residues are part of each CDR3. D genes are given only for firm matches. The size entry is marked missing in some rows and otherwise reads once, few, many or a size class.

d_call j_call v_call clone_size cdr3_aa cdr3_nt
TRBD2 TRBJ2-1 TRBV5-6 - CASSLGGRADNEQFF TGTGCCAGCAGCTTGGGCGGGAGGGCGGACAATGAGCAGTTCTTC
- TRBJ2-5 TRBV18 few CASSPRPGALSGQETQYF TGTGCCAGCTCACCAAGGCCAGGGGCCCTCAGCGGCCAAGAGACCCAGTACTTC
TRBD1 TRBJ2-1 TRBV27 - CASSLTGAQNEQFF TGTGCCAGCAGTTTGACAGGGGCACAAAATGAGCAGTTCTTC
- TRBJ1-6 TRBV28 - CATSSGQISSPLHF TGTGCCACCAGTTCTGGGCAAATATCGTCACCCCTCCACTTT
- TRBJ1-2 TRBV9 - CASSVGNRANYGYTF TGTGCCAGCAGCGTAGGAAACAGGGCTAACTATGGCTACACCTTC
TRBD2 TRBJ2-1 TRBV9 - CASSVETVGGRTYNEQFF TGTGCCAGCAGCGTAGAAACGGTGGGCGGGAGAACTTACAATGAGCAGTTCTTC
- TRBJ2-3 TRBV9 - CASSVYAGAEADTQYF TGTGCCAGCAGCGTCTACGCCGGTGCGGAGGCAGATACGCAGTATTTT
TRBD2 TRBJ2-3 TRBV5-1 - CASSSLTSSTSTDTQYF TGCGCCAGCAGCTCGTTGACTAGCTCCACGAGCACAGATACGCAGTATTTT
TRBD2 TRBJ2-5 TRBV3-1/TRBV3-2 - CASSQRVTGGETQYF TGTGCCAGCAGCCAACGGGTCACGGGGGGGGAGACCCAGTACTTC
TRBD1 TRBJ2-5 TRBV10-3 few CAISPSSGGRETQYF TGTGCCATCAGTCCATCCTCAGGGGGCCGAGAGACCCAGTACTTC
- TRBJ1-1 TRBV2 - CASSAKGGSTEAFF TGTGCCAGCAGTGCGAAAGGTGGGAGCACTGAAGCTTTCTTT
- TRBJ1-2 TRBV28 - CASSHLSEGYGYTF TGTGCCAGCAGCCATCTTTCTGAGGGCTATGGCTACACCTTC
TRBD1 TRBJ1-5 TRBV19 - CASTGGAGQPQHF TGTGCCAGCACAGGGGGCGCTGGTCAGCCCCAGCATTTT
- TRBJ2-1 TRBV7-2 - CASTPGGSFNEQFF TGTGCCAGCACCCCTGGGGGGTCTTTCAATGAGCAGTTCTTC
- TRBJ1-6 TRBV28 - CASSFGSSPLHF TGTGCCAGCAGTTTTGGTAGTTCACCCCTCCACTTT
TRBD2 TRBJ2-1 TRBV10-3 - CAISERAGGGKGNEQFF TGTGCCATCAGTGAGCGAGCGGGAGGGGGGAAGGGCAATGAGCAGTTCTTC
- TRBJ1-1 TRBV11-1 - CASSLEGGITEAFF TGTGCCAGCAGCTTAGAAGGGGGAATCACTGAAGCTTTCTTT
TRBD2 TRBJ2-1 TRBV2 - CASSEGARTSGNNEQFF TGTGCCAGCAGTGAGGGAGCTAGGACTAGCGGGAACAATGAGCAGTTCTTC
TRBD2 TRBJ2-2 TRBV27 - CASSLAGEDTGELFF TGTGCCAGCAGTTTAGCGGGAGAGGACACCGGGGAGCTGTTTTTT
TRBD2 TRBJ2-1 TRBV11-3 once CASSAGGSYNEQFF TGTGCCAGCTCGGCGGGAGGGTCCTACAATGAGCAGTTCTTC
TRBD2 TRBJ2-1 TRBV5-1 - CASSLASGRSDEQFF TGCGCCAGCAGCTTGGCTAGCGGGAGATCCGATGAGCAGTTCTTC
- TRBJ1-5 TRBV20-1 - CSASSGASNQPQHF TGCAGTGCTAGTAGCGGGGCGAGCAATCAGCCCCAGCATTTT
- TRBJ2-1 TRBV27 - CASSLNYRGDEQFF TGTGCCAGCAGTTTAAATTACCGAGGCGATGAGCAGTTCTTC
- TRBJ1-2 TRBV3-1/TRBV3-2 - CASSQASYGYTF TGTGCCAGCAGCCAAGCCAGCTATGGCTACACCTTC
TRBD1 TRBJ2-2 TRBV12-3/TRBV12-4 once CASSPDRGGELFF TGTGCCAGCAGCCCAGACAGGGGAGGGGAGCTGTTTTTT
- TRBJ1-6 TRBV3-1/TRBV3-2 - CASRETGINSPLHF TGTGCCAGCCGCGAGACAGGTATAAATTCACCCCTCCACTTT
TRBD2 TRBJ2-2 TRBV7-9 - CASSLSGGRWGTGELFF TGTGCCAGCAGCTTAAGTGGCGGGAGATGGGGCACCGGGGAGCTGTTTTTT
TRBD1 TRBJ1-5 TRBV19 - CARTGSYSNQPQHF TGTGCCAGGACAGGGAGCTATAGCAATCAGCCCCAGCATTTT
- TRBJ1-1 TRBV5-4 - CASSLDRRPNSAFF TGTGCCAGCAGCTTAGACAGGCGGCCGAACTCAGCTTTCTTT